Listed below are T cell receptor beta chains from one sample, sequenced in a study of blood T cells in healthy people across ages. TCRdb independently ran MiXCR on the 5' RACE reads; one entry per CDR3 protein. The data show about 1.5 million distinct CDR3 sequences, 42% seen once. The material sequenced was blood. These receptors all come from a woman between 18 and 30 years old in good health. Both conserved end residues are part of each CDR3. Fields, in order: clone size, J gene, D gene, V gene, CDR3 DNA, CDR3 protein. The D gene is left open where the match is weak. A row's size may be missing; if present it is once, few, many or a size class.

clone size: NA; J gene: TRBJ1-2; D gene: NA; V gene: TRBV9; CDR3 DNA: TGTGCCAGCAGCGTAGAAGGGGTCAACTATGGCTACACCTTC; CDR3 protein: CASSVEGVNYGYTF
clone size: few; J gene: TRBJ1-1; D gene: NA; V gene: TRBV6-5; CDR3 DNA: TGTGCCACCCAAGTCCCGGGATACACTGAAGCTTTCTTT; CDR3 protein: CATQVPGYTEAFF
clone size: few; J gene: TRBJ1-4; D gene: NA; V gene: TRBV6-5; CDR3 DNA: TGTGCCAGCAGTTACTCCAACAGACCGTCAACTAATGAAAAACTGTTTTTT; CDR3 protein: CASSYSNRPSTNEKLFF
clone size: NA; J gene: TRBJ1-2; D gene: NA; V gene: TRBV3-1; CDR3 DNA: TGTGCCAGCAGCCAAGACTGGGCGGACAATGGCTACACCTTC; CDR3 protein: CASSQDWADNGYTF
clone size: few; J gene: TRBJ2-7; D gene: NA; V gene: TRBV10-1; CDR3 DNA: TGCGCCAGCAGTGAGTCGATAGTTCTGGGCTACGAGCAGTACTTC; CDR3 protein: CASSESIVLGYEQYF
clone size: NA; J gene: TRBJ1-4; D gene: NA; V gene: TRBV7-2; CDR3 DNA: TGTGCCAGCAGCTCCCGCCGCGCAGGGGTGGGGGATGAAAAACTGTTTTTT; CDR3 protein: CASSSRRAGVGDEKLFF
clone size: NA; J gene: TRBJ2-5; D gene: NA; V gene: TRBV2; CDR3 DNA: TGTGCCAGCAGGACAGAAGAGACCCAGTACTTC; CDR3 protein: CASRTEETQYF
clone size: NA; J gene: TRBJ2-3; D gene: NA; V gene: TRBV7-2; CDR3 DNA: TGTGCCAGCAGCCCCTCGAGGAGCGGGACATACACAGATACGCAGTATTTT; CDR3 protein: CASSPSRSGTYTDTQYF
clone size: many; J gene: TRBJ2-5; D gene: NA; V gene: TRBV2; CDR3 DNA: TGTGCCAGCAGCGCCGAAGAGACCCAGTACTTC; CDR3 protein: CASSAEETQYF
clone size: NA; J gene: TRBJ1-5; D gene: NA; V gene: TRBV29-1; CDR3 DNA: TGCAGCGTCGCGAAGGGGGGGACGGGAGATCAGCCCCAGCATTTT; CDR3 protein: CSVAKGGTGDQPQHF